The entry below describes one T cell receptor beta chain. Alpha and beta constant-region primers primed reverse transcription of approximately 460 ng RNA. Alpha and beta chain libraries were made separately by chain-specific third strand synthesis with multiplexing indices. TCRdb re-called the 5' RACE reads with MiXCR, one entry per CDR3 protein. The sample consists of about 9,600 distinct CDR3 sequences, 7.3% of them appearing once. The V end lost 3 bases, the J end lost 5 bases, and 10 bases lay between the germline ends. The CDR3 covers 13 residues. Germline V gene sequence: CDR1 MNHEY, CDR2 SMNVEV (reference sequence). The data are from a study of HIV-infected patients and healthy controls. Whole blood was used without fractionation, so all unsorted peripheral T cells were included.

Sequences were derived from blood, sampled before antiretroviral therapy. This sequence originates from an adult with HIV infection. The rearrangement joins TRBV27 to TRBJ1-2, with a tentative D call TRBD1 (6 bases). This CDR3 reads CASSFKGQYGYTF. DNA of the CDR3: TGTGCCAGCAGTTTTAAGGGACAATATGGCTACACCTTC.